This T cell receptor (beta chain) was recovered during a study of blood T cell repertoires in COVID-19. Study information: PBMCs, B-cell-depleted T cells, or T cells were the source of the cDNA or gDNA that made up the material.

TCRdb keeps only in-frame clones here, not all; method: immunoSEQ multiplex PCR. The sample records some 50,000 clones, over 80% being singletons. CDR1 and CDR2 from the germline V gene are SGDLS and YYNGEE. This CDR3 is built from 15 residues. Trimming left V 0 bases short and J 5 bases short, with 14 bases between. The TCR comes from a man aged 65-85 years with acute or convalescent COVID-19. This rearrangement joins TRBV9 to TRBJ1-1; D is ambiguous. The sequenced sample consisted of peripheral blood. CDR3 residues: CASSVDPRRGTEAFF. The CDR3 DNA sequence: TGTGCCAGCAGCGTAGACCCCAGACGGGGAACTGAAGCTTTCTTT.